The 7 T cell receptor beta chains below were found in one sample sequenced in a study of breast tumors, draining lymph nodes, adjacent tissues. Breast cancer patients provided tissue from their axillary draining lymph nodes. TCRdb redid the calling of the multiplex PCR reads with MiXCR, one entry per CDR3 protein. The sample has approximately 180,000 distinct CDR3 sequences; more than 25% are singletons. The sample consisted of axillary lymph node tissue. These receptors all stem from a female donor with breast cancer. Some clones in this sample may be carry-over from other donors' samples.

This clonotype was counted at least ten times. This chain uses TRBV11-2 with TRBJ2-6; no firm D call. CDR3 length: 15 amino acids. Per germline, CDR1 SGHAT and CDR2 FQNNGV. The V end lost 3 bases, the J end lost 2 bases, and 8 bases lay between the germline ends. The chain's CDR3 is CASSFGDAGANVLTF. CDR3 coding DNA: TGTGCCAGCAGCTTTGGAGACGCTGGGGCCAACGTCCTGACTTTC.

Many counts were recorded for this clonotype. The chain couples TRBV11-1 to TRBJ2-5; a weak D match, TRBD2 (7 bases). The V end lost 4 bases, the J end lost 5 bases, and 20 bases lay between the germline ends. The CDR3 is made up of 16 amino acids. The germline V gene encodes CDR1 SGHAT and CDR2 FQDESV (reference sequence). The CDR3 region has the DNA TGTGCCAGCAGCTCCACGGTCCGGGGGGCTTTCGAGACCCAGTACTTC. Its translation: CASSSTVRGAFETQYF.

This clonotype was detected many times. A clone one base away is much larger, so this may be a read error. This chain links TRBV7-9 with TRBJ2-6; D may be TRBD1 (5 bases). The CDR3 consists of 15 residues. Germline V gene lookup returns CDR1 SEHNR and CDR2 FQNEAQ (reference sequence). The CDR3 region is CASTLRDSGANVLPF. The CDR3 coding sequence is TGTGCCAGCACCCTAAGAGACTCTGGGGCCAACGTCCTGCCTTTC. The full variable domain, its missing parts supplied by reference TRBV7-9 and TRBJ2-6, is DTGVSQNPRHKITKRGQNVTFRCDPISEHNRLYWYRQTLGQGPEFLTYFQNEAQLEKSRLLSDRFSAERPKGSFSTLEIQRTEQGDSAMYLCASTLRDSGANVLPFGAGSRLTVL.

The chain joins TRBV3-1 to TRBJ1-1, with D possibly being TRBD1 (6 bases). Per germline, CDR1 LGHDT and CDR2 YNNKEL (reference sequence). Deletions cut 8 bases from V and 1 base from J, with 20 bases between. The CDR3 has 16 residues. The CDR3 nucleotides read TGTGCCAGCCTCCGCAGCGGGGGGGCGACGAACACTGAAGCTTTCTTT. It yields the protein CASLRSGGATNTEAFF.

Ten or more counts support this clonotype. The V call is TRBV6-5, the J call TRBJ1-5; D is undetermined. From germline, CDR1 is MNHEY and CDR2 SVGAGI. V lost 5 bases and J lost 8, with 10 bases in between. The CDR3 totals 12 residues. CDR3 bases: TGTGCCAGCAGTGACCGGATGGAGCCCCAGCATTTT. It is translated as CASSDRMEPQHF.

CDR3 loop: CASRDRLPGKDTQYF. CDR3 bases: TGTGCCAGCAGGGACAGGTTGCCGGGTAAGGATACGCAGTATTTT. The chain recombines TRBV12-3 or TRBV12-4 with TRBJ2-3, with TRBD1 matching over 7 bases. Trimming took 6 bases from V and 6 from J; bases not matched to a gene: 12. The CDR3 is made up of 15 amino acids.

This clonotype was found once. The chain joins TRBV20-1 to TRBJ1-3; D ambiguous. The CDR3 has 13 residues. Germline V gene sequence: CDR1 DFQATT, CDR2 SNEGSKA (reference sequence). With 1 base removed from V and 3 bases from J, the gap between germline ends came to 7 bases. The CDR3 loop reads CSARGGNGNTIYF. The CDR3 DNA reads TGCAGTGCTAGAGGGGGAAATGGAAACACCATATATTTT.